This T cell receptor beta chain originates from a study of cytomegalovirus exposure and HLA in healthy donors. This clone showed up just a few times. The CDR3 sequence is 13 residues long. The germline gives CDR1 MNHNS, CDR2 SASEGT. V lost 10 bases and J 1 base, leaving 13 bases between the germline ends. Primers: 60 Vbeta forward and 13 Jbeta reverse. Produced via immunoSEQ multiplex PCR; TCRdb's table is partial and in-frame only. This table has about 120,000 clones, approximately 80% appearing once. This clonotype was sampled from a woman in her thirties or forties in good health and CMV-seropositive. The material sequenced was PBMCs. This rearrangement joins TRBV6-1 to TRBJ1-1; weak D call: TRBD1 (6 bases). CDR3 sequence reads: CATHGQQNTEAFF. CDR3 coding DNA: TGTGCCACCCACGGACAGCAGAACACTGAAGCTTTCTTT.